The source of this T cell receptor beta chain is a study of T cell repertoires in cytomegalovirus infection. CDR1 is ENHRY, CDR2 SYGVKD, per germline. V was trimmed by 0 bases and J by 2 bases, leaving 11 bases between them. CDR3 length: 16 residues. TCRdb re-called the reads through MiXCR, storing one row per CDR3 protein. In the table there are 65,000 to 90,000 distinct CDR3 sequences, more than 3% of which are singletons. This chain uses TRBV10-3 with TRBJ2-1; TRBD2 might be the D (6 bases). The specimen sequenced was PBMCs. The TCR was taken from a human donor in good health (CMV status not recorded). Some clones in this sample may be carry-over from other donors' samples. The CDR3 region is CAISESGLPPYNEQFF. The CDR3 coding sequence is TGTGCCATCAGTGAGTCGGGACTCCCACCCTACAATGAGCAGTTCTTC.